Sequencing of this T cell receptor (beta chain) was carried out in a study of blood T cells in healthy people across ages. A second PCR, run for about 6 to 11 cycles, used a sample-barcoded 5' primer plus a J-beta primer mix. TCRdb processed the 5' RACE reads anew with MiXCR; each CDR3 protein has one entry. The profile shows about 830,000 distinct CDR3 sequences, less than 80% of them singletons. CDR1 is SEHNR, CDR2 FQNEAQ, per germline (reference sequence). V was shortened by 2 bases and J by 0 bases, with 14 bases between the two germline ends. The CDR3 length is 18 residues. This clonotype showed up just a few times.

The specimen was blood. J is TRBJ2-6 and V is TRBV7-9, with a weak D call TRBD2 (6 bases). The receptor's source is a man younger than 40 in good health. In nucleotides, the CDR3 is TGTGCCAGCAGCTTACGGGGGACCTTTTACTCTGGGGCCAACGTCCTGACTTTC. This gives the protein CASSLRGTFYSGANVLTF. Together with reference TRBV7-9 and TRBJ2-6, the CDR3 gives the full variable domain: DTGVSQNPRHKITKRGQNVTFRCDPISEHNRLYWYRQTLGQGPEFLTYFQNEAQLEKSRLLSDRFSAERPKGSFSTLEIQRTEQGDSAMYLCASSLRGTFYSGANVLTFGAGSRLTVL.